This TCR beta chain emerged from a study of shared clonotypes between healthy human individuals. Study summary: Each donor's CD4 naive and CD4 memory cells filled three plates apiece, CD8 naive two, and CD8 memory one.

The CDR3 loop spans 16 amino acids. V lost 2 bases to trimming and J lost 0 bases, with 11 bases between them. Germline CDR1 reads SEHNR; CDR2 reads FQNEAQ (reference sequence). It was across several immunoSEQ plates that each subset's genomic DNA was evenly split. Clones were read by immunoSEQ multiplex PCR, and TCRdb kept only the in-frame ones, dropping some. The sample shows around 1.4 million clones, 98% of them seen only once. Study conclusions and caveats: Donor clonotype sharing was expected to depend on sequencing depth.

Comments on this clone: The antigen remains undetermined.

Donors, healthy HIV-negative adults, lacked recent acute infections or vaccinations. The specimen was naive CD4+ T cells sorted from blood. Sample subset: CD45RA+ positively selected. The chain carries TRBV7-9 and TRBJ1-5, with D hard to call. The clonotype originates from a man younger than 40 in good health. CDR3 DNA: TGTGCCAGCAGCTTATCGGGTGGGGTTAGCAATCAGCCCCAGCATTTT. Translation: CASSLSGGVSNQPQHF.